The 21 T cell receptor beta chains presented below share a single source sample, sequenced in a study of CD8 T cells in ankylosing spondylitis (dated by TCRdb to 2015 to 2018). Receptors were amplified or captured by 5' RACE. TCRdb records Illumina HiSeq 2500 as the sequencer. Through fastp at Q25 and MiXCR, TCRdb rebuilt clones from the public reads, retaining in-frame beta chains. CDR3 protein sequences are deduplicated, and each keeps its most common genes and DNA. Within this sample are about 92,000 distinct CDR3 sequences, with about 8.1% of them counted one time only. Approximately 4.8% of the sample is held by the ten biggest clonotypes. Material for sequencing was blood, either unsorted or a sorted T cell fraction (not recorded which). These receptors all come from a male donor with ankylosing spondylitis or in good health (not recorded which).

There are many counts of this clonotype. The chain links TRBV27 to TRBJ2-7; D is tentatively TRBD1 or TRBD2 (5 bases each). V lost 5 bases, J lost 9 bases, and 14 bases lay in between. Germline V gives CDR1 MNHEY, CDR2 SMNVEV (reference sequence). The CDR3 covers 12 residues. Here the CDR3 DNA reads TGTGCCAGCAGTACCCGGGGCGCTGGGCAGTACTTC. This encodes CASSTRGAGQYF.

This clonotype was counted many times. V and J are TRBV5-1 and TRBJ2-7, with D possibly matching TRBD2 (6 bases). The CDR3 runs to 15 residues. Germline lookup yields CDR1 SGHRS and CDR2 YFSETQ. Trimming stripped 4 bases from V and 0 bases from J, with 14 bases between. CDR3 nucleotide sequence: TGCGCCAGCAGCCTACCGGGGGTAACCTCCTACGAGCAGTACTTC. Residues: CASSLPGVTSYEQYF.

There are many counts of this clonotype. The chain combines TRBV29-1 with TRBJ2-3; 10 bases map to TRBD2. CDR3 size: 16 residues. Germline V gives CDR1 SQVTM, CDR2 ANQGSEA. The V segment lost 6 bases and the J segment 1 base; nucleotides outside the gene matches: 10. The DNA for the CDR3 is TGCAGCGTCGACTGGGTAGGGACTAGCGGCACAGATACGCAGTATTTT. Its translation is CSVDWVGTSGTDTQYF.

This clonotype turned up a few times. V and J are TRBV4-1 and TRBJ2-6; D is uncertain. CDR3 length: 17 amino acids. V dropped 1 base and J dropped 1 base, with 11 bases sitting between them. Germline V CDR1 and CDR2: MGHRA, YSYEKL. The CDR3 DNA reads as TGCGCCAGCAGCCAAGGGGTGTTGCTTTCTGGGGCCAACGTCCTGACTTTC. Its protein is CASSQGVLLSGANVLTF.

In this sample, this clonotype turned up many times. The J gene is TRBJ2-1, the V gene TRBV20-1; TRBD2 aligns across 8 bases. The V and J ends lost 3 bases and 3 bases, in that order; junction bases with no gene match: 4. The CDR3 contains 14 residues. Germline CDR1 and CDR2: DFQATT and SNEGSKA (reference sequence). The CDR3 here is CSARTSEGYNEQFF. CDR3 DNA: TGCAGTGCTAGGACTAGCGAGGGCTACAATGAGCAGTTCTTC.

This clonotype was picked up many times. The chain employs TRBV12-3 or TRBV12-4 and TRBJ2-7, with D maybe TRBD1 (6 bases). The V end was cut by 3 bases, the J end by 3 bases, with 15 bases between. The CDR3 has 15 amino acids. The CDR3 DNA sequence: TGTGCCAGCAGTTTCGGCAGGGGTAGAATCTACGAGCAGTACTTC. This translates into CASSFGRGRIYEQYF.

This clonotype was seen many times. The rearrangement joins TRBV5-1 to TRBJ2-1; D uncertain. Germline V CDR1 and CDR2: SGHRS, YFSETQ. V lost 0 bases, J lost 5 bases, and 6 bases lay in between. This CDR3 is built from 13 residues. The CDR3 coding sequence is TGCGCCAGCAGCTTGGAGTTCGACAATGAGCAGTTCTTC. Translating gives CASSLEFDNEQFF.

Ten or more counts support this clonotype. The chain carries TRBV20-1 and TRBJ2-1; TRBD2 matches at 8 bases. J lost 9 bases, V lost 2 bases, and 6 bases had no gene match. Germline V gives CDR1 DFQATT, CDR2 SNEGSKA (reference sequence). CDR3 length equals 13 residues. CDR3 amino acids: CSARPGTSGEQFF. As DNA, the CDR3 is TGCAGTGCTAGACCCGGGACTAGTGGTGAGCAGTTCTTC.

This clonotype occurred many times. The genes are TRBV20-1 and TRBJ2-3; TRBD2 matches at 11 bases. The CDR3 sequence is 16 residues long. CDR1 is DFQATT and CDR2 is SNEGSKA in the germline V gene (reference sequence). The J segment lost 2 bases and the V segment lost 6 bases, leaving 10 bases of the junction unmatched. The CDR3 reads CSAPRRSGGATDTQYF. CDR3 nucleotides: TGCAGTGCCCCTCGTCGTAGCGGGGGGGCCACAGATACGCAGTATTTT.

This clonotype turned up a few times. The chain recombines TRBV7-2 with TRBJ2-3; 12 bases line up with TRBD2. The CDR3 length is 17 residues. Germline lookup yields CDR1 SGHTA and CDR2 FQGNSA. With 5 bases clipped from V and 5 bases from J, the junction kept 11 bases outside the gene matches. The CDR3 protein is CASSPTALAGGGDTQYF. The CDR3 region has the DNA TGTGCCAGCAGCCCTACCGCTCTAGCGGGGGGGGGAGATACGCAGTATTTT.

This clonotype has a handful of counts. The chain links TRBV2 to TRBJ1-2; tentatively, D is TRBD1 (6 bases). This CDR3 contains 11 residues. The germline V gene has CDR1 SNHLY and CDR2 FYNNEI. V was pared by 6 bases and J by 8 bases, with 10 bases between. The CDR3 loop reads CASSATGGYTF. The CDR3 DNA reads TGTGCCAGCAGCGCCACAGGGGGCTACACCTTC. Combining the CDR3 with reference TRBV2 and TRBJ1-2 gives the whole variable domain EPEVTQTPSHQVTQMGQEVILRCVPISNHLYFYWYRQILGQKVEFLVSFYNNEISEKSEIFDDQFSVERPDGSNFTLKIRSTKLEDSAMYFCASSATGGYTFGSGTRLTVV.

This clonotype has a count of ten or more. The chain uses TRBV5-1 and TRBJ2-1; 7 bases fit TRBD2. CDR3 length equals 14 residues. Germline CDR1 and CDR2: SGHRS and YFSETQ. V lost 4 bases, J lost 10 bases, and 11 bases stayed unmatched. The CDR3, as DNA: TGCGCCAGCAGCCTCGGACTAGGGACCTGGGAGCAGTTCTTC. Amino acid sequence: CASSLGLGTWEQFF.

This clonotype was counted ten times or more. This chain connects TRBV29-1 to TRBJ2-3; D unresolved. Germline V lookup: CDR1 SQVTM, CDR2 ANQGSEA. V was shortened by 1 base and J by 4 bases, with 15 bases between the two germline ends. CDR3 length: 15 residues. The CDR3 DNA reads TGCAGCGTTGAAGGGCTTTGGGCCCAACCAGATACGCAGTATTTT. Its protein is CSVEGLWAQPDTQYF.

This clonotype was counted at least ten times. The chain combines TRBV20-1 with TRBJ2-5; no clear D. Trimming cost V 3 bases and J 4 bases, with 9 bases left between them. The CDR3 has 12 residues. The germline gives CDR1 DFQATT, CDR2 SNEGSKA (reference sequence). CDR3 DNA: TGCAGTGCTAGCGGCGGCCGAGAGACCCAGTACTTC. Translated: CSASGGRETQYF.

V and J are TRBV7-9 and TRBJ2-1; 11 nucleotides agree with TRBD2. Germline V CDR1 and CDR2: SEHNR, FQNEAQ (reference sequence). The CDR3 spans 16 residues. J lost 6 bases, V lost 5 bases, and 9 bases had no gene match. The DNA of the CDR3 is TGTGCCAGCAGCGTCGAAACTAGCGGGGGAGGCAATGAGCAGTTCTTC. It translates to CASSVETSGGGNEQFF.

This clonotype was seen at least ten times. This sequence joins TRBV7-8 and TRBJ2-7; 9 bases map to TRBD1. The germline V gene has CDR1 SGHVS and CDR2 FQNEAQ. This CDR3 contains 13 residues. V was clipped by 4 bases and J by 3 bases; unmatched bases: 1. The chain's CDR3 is CASSSTGGYEQYF. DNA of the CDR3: TGTGCCAGCAGCTCGACAGGGGGCTACGAGCAGTACTTC.

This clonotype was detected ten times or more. CDR3: CATGGSLSSYNEQFF. The CDR3 coding sequence is TGTGCCACCGGTGGGAGTTTGAGCTCCTACAATGAGCAGTTCTTC. This chain uses TRBV24-1 with TRBJ2-1; D is possibly TRBD2 (5 bases). Trimming cost V 9 bases and J 0 bases, with 14 bases left between them. The CDR3 length is 15 residues. Germline CDR1 and CDR2: KGHDR and SFDVKD.

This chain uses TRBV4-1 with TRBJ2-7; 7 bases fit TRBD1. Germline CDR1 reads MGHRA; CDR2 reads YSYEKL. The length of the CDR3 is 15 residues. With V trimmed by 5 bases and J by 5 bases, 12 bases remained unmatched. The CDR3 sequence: CASSFGQEFLNEQYF. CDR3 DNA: TGCGCCAGCAGCTTCGGACAGGAGTTCCTAAACGAGCAGTACTTC.

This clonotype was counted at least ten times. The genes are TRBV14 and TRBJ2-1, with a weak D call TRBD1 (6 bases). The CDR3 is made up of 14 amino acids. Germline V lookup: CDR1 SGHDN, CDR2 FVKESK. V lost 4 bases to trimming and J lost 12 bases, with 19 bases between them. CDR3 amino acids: CASSRDISTGTQFF. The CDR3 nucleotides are TGTGCCAGCAGCCGAGATATTTCAACAGGGACGCAGTTCTTC.

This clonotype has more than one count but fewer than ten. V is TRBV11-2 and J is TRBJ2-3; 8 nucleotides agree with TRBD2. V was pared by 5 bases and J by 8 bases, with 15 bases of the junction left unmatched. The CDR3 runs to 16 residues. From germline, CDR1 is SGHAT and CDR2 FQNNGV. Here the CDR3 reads CASSQASGGTPGTQYF. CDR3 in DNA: TGTGCCAGCAGCCAGGCCAGCGGGGGAACCCCCGGTACGCAGTATTTT. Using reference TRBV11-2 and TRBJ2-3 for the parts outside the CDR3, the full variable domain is EAGVAQSPRYKIIEKRQSVAFWCNPISGHATLYWYQQILGQGPKLLIQFQNNGVVDDSQLPKDRFSAERLKGVDSTLKIQPAKLEDSAVYLCASSQASGGTPGTQYFGPGTRLTVL.

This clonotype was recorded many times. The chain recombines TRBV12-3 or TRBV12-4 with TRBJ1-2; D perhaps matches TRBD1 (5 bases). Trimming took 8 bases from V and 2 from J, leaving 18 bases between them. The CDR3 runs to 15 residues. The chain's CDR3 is CASAIEGAGNYGYTF. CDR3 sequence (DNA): TGTGCCAGCGCCATAGAAGGGGCGGGGAACTATGGCTACACCTTC.